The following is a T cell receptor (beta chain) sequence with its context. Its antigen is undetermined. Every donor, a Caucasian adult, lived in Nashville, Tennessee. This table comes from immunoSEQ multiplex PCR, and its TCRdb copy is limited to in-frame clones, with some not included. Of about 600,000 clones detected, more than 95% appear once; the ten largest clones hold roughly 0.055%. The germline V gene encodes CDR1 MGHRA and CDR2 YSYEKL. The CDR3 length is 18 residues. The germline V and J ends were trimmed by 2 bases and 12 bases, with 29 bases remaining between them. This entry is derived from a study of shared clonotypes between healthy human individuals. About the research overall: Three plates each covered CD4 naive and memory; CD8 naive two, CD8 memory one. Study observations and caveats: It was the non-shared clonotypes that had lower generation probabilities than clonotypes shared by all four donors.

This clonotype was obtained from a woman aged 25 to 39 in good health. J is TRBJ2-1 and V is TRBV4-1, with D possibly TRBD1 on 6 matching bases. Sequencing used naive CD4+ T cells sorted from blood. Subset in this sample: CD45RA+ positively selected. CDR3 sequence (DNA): TGCGCCAGCAGCCAACCCCGGGACAAAGTCGAAAGAATGAGTTGGCAGTTCTTC. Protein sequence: CASSQPRDKVERMSWQFF.